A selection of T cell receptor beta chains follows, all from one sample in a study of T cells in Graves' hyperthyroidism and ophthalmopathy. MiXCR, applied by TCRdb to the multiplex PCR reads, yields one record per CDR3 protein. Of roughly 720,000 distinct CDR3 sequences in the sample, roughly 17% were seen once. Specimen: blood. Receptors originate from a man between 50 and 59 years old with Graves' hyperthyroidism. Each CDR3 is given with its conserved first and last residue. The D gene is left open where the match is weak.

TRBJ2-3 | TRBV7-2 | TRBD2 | CASSSQGLALITDTQYF
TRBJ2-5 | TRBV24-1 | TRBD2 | CATSDSTSGQETQYF
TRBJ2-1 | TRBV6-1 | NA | CASSESGTGYNEQFF
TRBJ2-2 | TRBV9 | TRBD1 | CASSVATGAPGELFF
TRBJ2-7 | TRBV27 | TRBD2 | CASATSGRAPEQYF
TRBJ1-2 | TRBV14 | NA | CASSQVDRRGGYTF
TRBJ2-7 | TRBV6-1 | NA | CASSAGLTSYEQYF
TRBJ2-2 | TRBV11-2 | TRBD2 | CASSSGGNLFF
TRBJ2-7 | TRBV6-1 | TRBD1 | CASRNRTGATYEQYF
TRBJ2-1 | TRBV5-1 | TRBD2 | CASSPGLANYDEQFF
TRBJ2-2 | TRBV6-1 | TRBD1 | CASTQGTANTGELFF
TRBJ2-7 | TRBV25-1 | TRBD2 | CASSDFQSGDDSYEQYF
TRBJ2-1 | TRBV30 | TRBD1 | CAWSGDSPYNEQFF
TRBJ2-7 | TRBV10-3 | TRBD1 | CAISESRDRVYEQYF
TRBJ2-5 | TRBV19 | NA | CASSPLGLGETQYF
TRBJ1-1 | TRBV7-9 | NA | CASSSAGQRTTEAFF
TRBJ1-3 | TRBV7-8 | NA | CASSLGFGGRPGNTIYF
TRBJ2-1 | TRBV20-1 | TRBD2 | CSARPRGSGLMGVNGQFF
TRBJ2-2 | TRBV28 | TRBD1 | CASSPGQGKERLVGELFF
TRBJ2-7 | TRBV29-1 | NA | CSVATDYEQYF
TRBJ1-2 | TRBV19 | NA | CASSPGPRYGYTF
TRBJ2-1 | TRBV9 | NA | CASSVEWSDEQFF